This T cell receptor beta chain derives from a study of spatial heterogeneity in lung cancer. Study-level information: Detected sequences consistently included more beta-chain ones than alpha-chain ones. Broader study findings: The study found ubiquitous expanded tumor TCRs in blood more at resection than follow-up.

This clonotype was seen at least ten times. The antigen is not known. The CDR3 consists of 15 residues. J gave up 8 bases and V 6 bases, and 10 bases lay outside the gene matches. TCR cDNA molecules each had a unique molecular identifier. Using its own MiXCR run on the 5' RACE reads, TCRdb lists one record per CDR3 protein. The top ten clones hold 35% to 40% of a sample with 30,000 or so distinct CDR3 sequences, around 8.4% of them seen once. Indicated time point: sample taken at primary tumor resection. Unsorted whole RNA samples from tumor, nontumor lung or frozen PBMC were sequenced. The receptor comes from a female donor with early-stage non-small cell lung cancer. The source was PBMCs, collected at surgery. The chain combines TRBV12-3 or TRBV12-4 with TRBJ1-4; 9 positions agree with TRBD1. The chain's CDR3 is CASRDLGTGREKLFF. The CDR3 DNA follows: TGTGCCAGCAGGGACCTCGGGACAGGGAGGGAAAAACTGTTTTTT.